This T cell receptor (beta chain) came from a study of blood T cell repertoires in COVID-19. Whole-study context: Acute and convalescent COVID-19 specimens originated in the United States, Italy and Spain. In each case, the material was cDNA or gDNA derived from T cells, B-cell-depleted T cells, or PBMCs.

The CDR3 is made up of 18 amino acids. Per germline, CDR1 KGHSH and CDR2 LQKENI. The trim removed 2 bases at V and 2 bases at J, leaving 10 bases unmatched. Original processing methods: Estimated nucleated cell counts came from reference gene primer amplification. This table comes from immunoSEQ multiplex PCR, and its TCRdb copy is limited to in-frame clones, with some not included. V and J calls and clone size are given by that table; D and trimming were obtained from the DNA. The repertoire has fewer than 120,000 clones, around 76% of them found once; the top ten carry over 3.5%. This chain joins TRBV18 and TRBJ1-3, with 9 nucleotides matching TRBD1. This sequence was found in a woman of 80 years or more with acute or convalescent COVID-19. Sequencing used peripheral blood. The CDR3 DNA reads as TGTGCCAGCTCACCAACTTCCCCCGGGACAGGGACTGGAAACACCATATATTTT. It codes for CASSPTSPGTGTGNTIYF. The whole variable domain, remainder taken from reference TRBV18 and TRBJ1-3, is NAGVMQNPRHLVRRRGQEARLRCSPMKGHSHVYWYRQLPEEGLKFMVYLQKENIIDESGMPKERFSAEFPKEGPSILRIQQVVRGDSAAYFCASSPTSPGTGTGNTIYFGEGSWLTVV.